What follows are 18 T cell receptor beta chains derived from one specimen sequenced in a study of cytomegalovirus exposure and HLA in healthy donors. The assay was immunoSEQ multiplex PCR, and TCRdb's table has in-frame clones only and misses some. Among 90,000 to 100,000 clones listed, roughly 87% were seen once. Material: PBMCs. These receptors were taken from a man aged 18 to 29 in good health and CMV-seropositive.

In its sample, this clone was seen once. The CDR3 reads CASTSPGCGEKLFF. The CDR3 nucleotides are TGTGCCAGCACCAGTCCGGGGTGCGGGGAAAAACTGTTTTTT. The genes are TRBV9 and TRBJ1-4, with D hard to call. From germline, CDR1 is SGDLS and CDR2 YYNGEE. V was cut by 6 bases and J by 8 bases, with 17 bases left in between. The CDR3 covers 14 residues.

This clone has only one observation. The V and J genes are TRBV7-6 and TRBJ2-3, with a possible D match to TRBD2 (6 bases). Germline V CDR1 and CDR2: SGHVS, FNYEAQ. Trimming removed 4 bases at V and 0 bases at J, with 11 bases between. The CDR3 spans 15 residues. The CDR3 reads CASSYSGSSTDTQYF. The CDR3 region has the DNA TGTGCCAGCAGCTACAGCGGGTCTAGCACAGATACGCAGTATTTT.

This chain links TRBV11-2 with TRBJ1-3, with 10 bases identical to TRBD1. The CDR3 has 16 amino acids. The germline V gene has CDR1 SGHAT and CDR2 FQNNGV. Trimming took 5 bases from V and 4 from J; bases not matched to a gene: 8. The CDR3 DNA sequence: TGTGCCAGCAGCGTCCGACAGGGGGCGAGGGGAAACACCATATATTTT. It is translated as CASSVRQGARGNTIYF.

The rearrangement links TRBV6-7 to TRBJ1-5; TRBD1 agrees at 9 bases. Being an ORF, TRBV6-7 has a function that is uncertain. Trimming at V came to 5 bases and at J to 4 bases, leaving 6 bases not matched to a gene. The CDR3 has 15 amino acids. The CDR3 here is CASSNRDRVNQPQHF. CDR3 nucleotide sequence: TGTGCCAGCAGTAACCGGGACAGGGTTAATCAGCCCCAGCATTTT.

V is TRBV12-1 and J is TRBJ2-4; the DNA was not used to check the table's D call, TRBD2. TRBV12-1 is marked as a pseudogene. The CDR3 totals 19 residues. The CDR3 region has the DNA TGTGCCAGCAGCTTTAAACTCAAGCGGGACGGGCTAGCCAAAAACATTCAGTACTTC. Its protein product is CASSFKLKRDGLAKNIQYF.

The gene calls are TRBV29-1 and TRBJ2-7; 7 bases agree with TRBD1. CDR3 size: 15 residues. Germline trimming cut 0 bases from V and 2 bases from J; bases unmatched to any gene: 7. The germline CDR1 and CDR2 sequences are SQVTM and ANQGSEA. CDR3 region: CSVEDPRQGAYEQYF. The CDR3 region has the DNA TGCAGCGTTGAAGATCCAAGACAGGGAGCCTACGAGCAGTACTTC.

This chain joins TRBV7-2 and TRBJ2-7; possible D gene TRBD1, 5 bases. CDR1 is SGHTA and CDR2 is FQGNSA in the germline V gene. V was clipped by 5 bases and J by 2 bases, with 10 bases between them. CDR3 size: 13 residues. CDR3 in DNA: TGTGCCAGCAGCCGACAGCCTGCCTACGAGCAGTACTTC. Its translation is CASSRQPAYEQYF.

This clone was seen a handful of times. The chain links TRBV18 to TRBJ2-2; TRBD1 matches at 8 bases. Germline V gives CDR1 KGHSH, CDR2 LQKENI. With V trimmed by 6 bases and J by 6 bases, 9 bases remained unmatched. CDR3 size: 15 residues. CDR3 DNA sequence: TGTGCCAGCTCGTCCCCGGACAGGGTCGCCGGGGAGCTGTTTTTT. It specifies CASSSPDRVAGELFF.

The V and J genes are TRBV7-7 and TRBJ2-2; D call uncertain. Between the trimmed V and J ends, which lost 4 bases and 0 bases, there was a span of 6 bases. CDR3 length: 14 residues. Germline V gene data show CDR1 as SSHAT and CDR2 as FNYEAQ (reference sequence). CDR3 nucleotides: TGTGCCAGCAGCTCCTCGTCGAACACCGGGGAGCTGTTTTTT. Protein sequence: CASSSSSNTGELFF.

This chain joins TRBV2 and TRBJ2-3; possibly TRBD2 for D (5 bases). The germline CDR1 and CDR2 sequences are SNHLY and FYNNEI. This CDR3 has 14 amino acids. With 6 bases removed from V and 2 bases from J, the gap between germline ends came to 12 bases. CDR3 in DNA: TGTGCCAGCAGCCGGGATTTTGCCACAGATACGCAGTATTTT. Protein sequence: CASSRDFATDTQYF.

J is TRBJ2-1 and V is TRBV28, with 10 bases fitting TRBD1. The CDR3 runs 14 residues. The germline V gene has CDR1 MDHEN and CDR2 SYDVKM. Trimming took 3 bases from V and 7 from J; bases not matched to a gene: 3. The CDR3 DNA follows: TGTGCCAGCAGTTTCGGGACAGGGGCTAATGAGCAGTTCTTC. Translated: CASSFGTGANEQFF.

This chain uses TRBV5-6 with TRBJ1-5; D is unclear. There are 14 residues in the CDR3. V lost 1 base and J 0 bases, leaving 5 bases between the germline ends. Per germline, CDR1 SGHDT and CDR2 YYEEEE. CDR3 amino acids: CASSLHISNQPQHF. CDR3 coding DNA: TGTGCCAGCAGCTTGCACATTAGCAATCAGCCCCAGCATTTT.

This chain joins TRBV7-9 and TRBJ1-4, with a tentative D call TRBD1 (6 bases). Deletions cut 2 bases from V and 8 bases from J, with 15 bases between. The CDR3 length is 15 residues. Germline CDR1 and CDR2: SEHNR and FQNEAQ (reference sequence). The CDR3 DNA reads TGTGCCAGCAGCTTAACAAACAGGGTTTGGGAAAAACTGTTTTTT. Translating it yields CASSLTNRVWEKLFF. Full variable domain (rest looked up from reference TRBV7-9 and TRBJ1-4): DTGVSQNPRHKITKRGQNVTFRCDPISEHNRLYWYRQTLGQGPEFLTYFQNEAQLEKSRLLSDRFSAERPKGSFSTLEIQRTEQGDSAMYLCASSLTNRVWEKLFFGSGTQLSVL.

This chain connects TRBV6-4 to TRBJ2-2; TRBD1 might be the D (5 bases). CDR3 length equals 14 residues. Germline-derived CDR1 and CDR2 are MRHNA and SNTAGT. V dropped 6 bases and J dropped 5 bases, with 13 bases sitting between them. The CDR3 bases are TGTGCCAGCAGCCAGGGTCCTGCTACCGGGGAGCTGTTTTTT. Its protein is CASSQGPATGELFF.

This chain uses TRBV7-2 with TRBJ1-2; D gene unclear. Germline-derived CDR1 and CDR2 are SGHTA and FQGNSA. V was pared by 1 base and J by 0 bases, with 9 bases between. The CDR3 is made up of 15 amino acids. The CDR3 sequence is CASSLVADTNYGYTF. The CDR3 nucleotides are TGTGCCAGCAGCTTAGTTGCGGATACTAACTATGGCTACACCTTC. The full variable domain, completed using reference TRBV7-2 and TRBJ1-2, is GAGVSQSPSNKVTEKGKDVELRCDPISGHTALYWYRQSLGQGLEFLIYFQGNSAPDKSGLPSDRFSAERTGGSVSTLTIQRTQQEDSAVYLCASSLVADTNYGYTFGSGTRLTVV.

The V and J genes are TRBV19 and TRBJ2-7, with D perhaps TRBD2 (5 bases). There are 12 residues in the CDR3. Germline V lookup: CDR1 LNHDA, CDR2 SQIVND (reference sequence). Between the trimmed V and J ends, which lost 3 bases and 5 bases, there was a span of 8 bases. The CDR3 region is CASSIGGDEQYF. The CDR3 DNA sequence: TGTGCCAGTAGTATCGGAGGAGACGAGCAGTACTTC.

The rearrangement links TRBV27 to TRBJ2-3; D uncertain. The germline CDR1 and CDR2 sequences are MNHEY and SMNVEV (reference sequence). CDR3 length equals 13 residues. V dropped 3 bases and J dropped 6 bases, with 10 bases sitting between them. CDR3 region: CASSFGAPDTQYF. Written as DNA, the CDR3 is TGTGCCAGCAGTTTTGGAGCGCCTGATACGCAGTATTTT.

The rearrangement links TRBV19 to TRBJ2-5, with D tentatively TRBD2 (6 bases). The CDR3 totals 13 residues. From germline, CDR1 is LNHDA and CDR2 SQIVND (reference sequence). The V and J ends lost 9 bases and 5 bases respectively, with 16 bases between them. The CDR3 nucleotides read TGTGCCAGCGGGAGCGCTGTGGTGGAGACCCAGTACTTC. This gives the protein CASGSAVVETQYF.